The 28 T cell receptor beta chains in this list originate from one sample, sequenced in a study of identical twins. TCRdb analysed the 5' RACE reads with MiXCR anew, one entry per CDR3 protein. Of about 1.7 million distinct CDR3 sequences listed, less than 40% are singletons. The material sequenced was cord blood. The source of these receptors is a newborn girl in good health.

This chain links TRBV12-3 or TRBV12-4 with TRBJ2-5; 7 bases fit TRBD1. V trimming: 5 bases; J trimming: 11 bases; junction bases outside the gene matches: 11. This CDR3 has 13 amino acids. The CDR3 DNA is TGTGCCAGCAGTCCTACTCTAAGACAGGGACAGTACTTC. Protein: CASSPTLRQGQYF.

The V gene is TRBV7-6, the J gene TRBJ2-7; D remains ambiguous. Germline V lookup: CDR1 SGHVS, CDR2 FNYEAQ. The germline V and J ends were trimmed by 5 bases and 7 bases, with 15 bases remaining between them. The CDR3 length is 13 residues. In DNA, the CDR3 is TGTGCCAGCAGCCGGCCCCACTACAATGAGCAGTACTTC. Translation gives CASSRPHYNEQYF.

V usage is TRBV20-1 and J usage is TRBJ2-4; 12 nucleotides agree with TRBD2. The V gene end was trimmed by 6 bases and the J gene end by 0 bases; junction bases not matched to a gene: 12. The CDR3 is 18 residues long. Germline CDR1 reads DFQATT; CDR2 reads SNEGSKA (reference sequence). The CDR3 sequence: CSAPGTSGQIEAKNIQYF. The CDR3 DNA sequence: TGCAGTGCCCCGGGGACTAGCGGGCAGATTGAAGCCAAAAACATTCAGTACTTC.

The rearrangement uses TRBV20-1 and TRBJ2-7, with TRBD2 matching 10 bases. Germline V CDR1 and CDR2: DFQATT, SNEGSKA (reference sequence). Trimming at V came to 2 bases and at J to 7 bases, leaving 11 bases not matched to a gene. The CDR3 length is 15 residues. CDR3 amino acids: CSARLRLAGVNEQYF. CDR3 coding DNA: TGCAGTGCTAGATTAAGACTAGCGGGTGTCAATGAGCAGTACTTC.

The V and J genes are TRBV28 and TRBJ1-5; D might be TRBD1 (5 bases). Germline V gene lookup returns CDR1 MDHEN and CDR2 SYDVKM. V lost 2 bases to trimming and J lost 5 bases, with 13 bases between them. The CDR3 totals 15 residues. Written as DNA, the CDR3 is TGTGCCAGCAGTTTAAGGAGGGGAGAAGATCAGCCCCAGCATTTT. Protein: CASSLRRGEDQPQHF.

V gene TRBV10-3 combines with J gene TRBJ2-7; tentatively, D is TRBD1 or TRBD2 (7 bases each). CDR3 length: 16 amino acids. CDR1 and CDR2 (germline): ENHRY, SYGVKD. V was trimmed by 6 bases and J by 3 bases, leaving 21 bases between them. As DNA, the CDR3 is TGTGCCATCAGCGGGGAGGGGGCCCTACTTTACTACGAGCAGTACTTC. Protein product: CAISGEGALLYYEQYF.

The chain links TRBV28 to TRBJ2-3; a weak D match, TRBD1 (6 bases). Germline V gives CDR1 MDHEN, CDR2 SYDVKM. There are 14 residues in the CDR3. V lost 3 bases and J lost 2, with 9 bases in between. The CDR3 spells CASSLDSFTDTQYF. Written as DNA, the CDR3 is TGTGCCAGCAGTTTGGACAGTTTCACAGATACGCAGTATTTT.

In its sample, this clonotype was seen a few times. This chain connects TRBV2 to TRBJ2-7, with D possibly TRBD1 on 6 matching bases. Trimming cost V 3 bases and J 0 bases, with 15 bases left between them. The length of the CDR3 is 16 residues. The germline V gene has CDR1 SNHLY and CDR2 FYNNEI. This CDR3 reads CASSDGWQGGSYEQYF. The CDR3 DNA reads as TGTGCCAGCAGTGATGGCTGGCAAGGGGGCTCCTACGAGCAGTACTTC.

CDR3 loop: CASSLRGISGFSYEQYF. For the CDR3, the DNA is TGTGCCAGCAGCCTCCGCGGGATTAGCGGTTTCTCCTACGAGCAGTACTTC. The chain joins TRBV13 to TRBJ2-7, with D possibly matching TRBD2 (6 bases). V lost 5 bases and J 0 bases, leaving 20 bases between the germline ends. This CDR3 has 17 amino acids. Germline lookup yields CDR1 PRHDT and CDR2 FYEKMQ (reference sequence).

Only a few counts were recorded for this clonotype. J is TRBJ2-1 and V is TRBV29-1, with 9 bases that match TRBD1. Looked up from germline, CDR1 is SQVTM and CDR2 is ANQGSEA. With V trimmed by 4 bases and J by 3 bases, 7 bases remained unmatched. The CDR3 length is 15 residues. The CDR3 protein is CSVGGGQGHYNEQFF. The CDR3 region has the DNA TGCAGCGTTGGGGGGGGACAGGGCCACTACAATGAGCAGTTCTTC.

The rearrangement joins TRBV3-1 to TRBJ2-7; D uncertain. CDR1 is LGHDT and CDR2 is YNNKEL in the germline V gene (reference sequence). The germline V and J ends were trimmed by 3 bases and 2 bases, with 17 bases remaining between them. The CDR3 covers 16 residues. DNA for the CDR3: TGTGCCAGCAGCCACTATGCCGGCAAGGGAACCTACGAGCAGTACTTC. Residues: CASSHYAGKGTYEQYF.

This sequence joins TRBV12-3 or TRBV12-4 and TRBJ1-2, with 9 bases identical to TRBD1. This CDR3 is 15 amino acids long. V lost 7 bases to trimming and J lost 5 bases; unmatched junction nucleotides: 11. For the CDR3, the DNA is TGTGCCAGCACTTACCGGGACAGGGTTCGTTATGGCTACACCTTC. This gives the protein CASTYRDRVRYGYTF.

The rearrangement joins TRBV7-8 to TRBJ2-5; TRBD2 matches 14 bases. Trimming took 1 base from V and 11 from J; bases not matched to a gene: 15. Germline V gene lookup returns CDR1 SGHVS and CDR2 FQNEAQ. This CDR3 is built from 18 residues. The CDR3 DNA follows: TGTGCCAGCAGCTTAGTCCCCAGCGGGACTAGCGGGAGCAATGAGCAGTACTTC. This codes for CASSLVPSGTSGSNEQYF.

The chain uses TRBV29-1 and TRBJ1-1; a possible D gene is TRBD1 (6 bases). The CDR3 extends over 11 amino acids. The V end lost 7 bases, the J end lost 8 bases, and 14 bases lay between the germline ends. CDR1 SQVTM and CDR2 ANQGSEA come from the germline V gene. CDR3 nucleotides: TGCAGCGGGACAGACCGGGGAGAAGCTTTCTTT. Its protein product is CSGTDRGEAFF. The entire variable domain, with the rest obtained from reference TRBV29-1 and TRBJ1-1, is as follows: SAVISQKPSRDICQRGTSLTIQCQVDSQVTMMFWYRQQPGQSLTLIATANQGSEATYESGFVIDKFPISRPNLTFSTLTVSNMSPEDSSIYLCSGTDRGEAFFGQGTRLTVV.

V gene TRBV20-1 combines with J gene TRBJ2-3; unclear D gene. Germline values: CDR1 DFQATT, CDR2 SNEGSKA (reference sequence). CDR3 size: 14 residues. V was trimmed by 0 bases and J by 0 bases, leaving 7 bases between them. The CDR3 bases are TGCAGTGCTAGAGATCAGACTAGCACAGATACGCAGTATTTT. This codes for CSARDQTSTDTQYF.

The chain links TRBV27 to TRBJ1-6, with 7 nucleotides matching TRBD1. The germline gives CDR1 MNHEY, CDR2 SMNVEV (reference sequence). The CDR3 consists of 14 residues. Unmatched junction bases numbered 3, after V lost 6 bases and J lost 4 bases. CDR3 DNA: TGTGCCAGCAGGACAGGGATATATAATTCACCCCTCCACTTT. Residues: CASRTGIYNSPLHF.

This clonotype was detected a few times. The chain is built from TRBV29-1 and TRBJ2-4; D tentatively reads TRBD1 or TRBD2 (5 bases each). The germline V and J ends were trimmed by 4 bases and 3 bases, with 7 bases remaining between them. CDR1 is SQVTM, CDR2 ANQGSEA, per germline. The CDR3 is 12 residues long. In DNA, the CDR3 is TGCAGCGTTGGGGGGAACAAAAACATTCAGTACTTC. It codes for CSVGGNKNIQYF.

This sequence joins TRBV19 and TRBJ2-3; D is perhaps TRBD1 (5 bases). Germline V CDR1 and CDR2: LNHDA, SQIVND (reference sequence). The CDR3 spans 14 residues. The germline V and J ends were trimmed by 1 base and 2 bases, with 7 bases remaining between them. CDR3 sequence reads: CASSIAGHTDTQYF. The CDR3 nucleotides read TGTGCCAGTAGTATAGCTGGACACACAGATACGCAGTATTTT. The variable domain in full, completed from reference TRBV19 and TRBJ2-3, reads DGGITQSPKYLFRKEGQNVTLSCEQNLNHDAMYWYRQDPGQGLRLIYYSQIVNDFQKGDIAEGYSVSREKKESFPLTVTSAQKNPTAFYLCASSIAGHTDTQYFGPGTRLTVL.

This chain uses TRBV7-9 with TRBJ1-4; D gene unclear. CDR3 length equals 15 residues. The germline V gene encodes CDR1 SEHNR and CDR2 FQNEAQ (reference sequence). V shed 0 bases and J shed 4 bases, with 9 bases lying between them. The CDR3 loop is CASSLAGGSNEKLFF. The CDR3 bases are TGTGCCAGCAGCTTAGCGGGAGGGAGTAATGAAAAACTGTTTTTT.

This clonotype was observed a few times. The gene calls are TRBV5-6 and TRBJ2-1; TRBD2 might be the D (5 bases). Germline lookup yields CDR1 SGHDT and CDR2 YYEEEE. The CDR3 covers 14 residues. V lost 1 base, J lost 4 bases, and 9 bases lay in between. CDR3 amino acids: CASSLTQRYNEQFF. The CDR3 DNA reads TGTGCCAGCAGCTTGACCCAGCGGTACAATGAGCAGTTCTTC.

This chain links TRBV12-3 or TRBV12-4 with TRBJ2-1; maybe TRBD2 (5 bases). The CDR3 runs to 14 residues. V was shortened by 8 bases and J by 8 bases, with 19 bases between the two germline ends. The CDR3 DNA follows: TGTGCCAGCCTAGTCGGGGATCCTAGGGATGAGCAGTTCTTC. Residues: CASLVGDPRDEQFF.

The chain carries TRBV27 and TRBJ2-7; D unresolved. V was clipped by 5 bases and J by 2 bases, with 10 bases between them. The CDR3 extends over 13 amino acids. The V gene's germline CDR1 is MNHEY and CDR2 SMNVEV (reference sequence). In DNA form, the CDR3 reads TGTGCCAGCAGTCCCGACTTGGCCTACGAGCAGTACTTC. It yields the protein CASSPDLAYEQYF.

This clonotype was detected a few times. V and J are TRBV25-1 and TRBJ1-6; a weak D match, TRBD1 (5 bases). The CDR3 has 14 amino acids. Germline assignment: CDR1 MGHDK and CDR2 SYGVNS. The V end was cut by 5 bases, the J end by 9 bases, with 14 bases between. CDR3 nucleotides: TGTGCCAGCAGTAGTCCAGGGATCCTTTCACCCCTCCACTTT. This sequence encodes CASSSPGILSPLHF.

This chain connects TRBV5-1 to TRBJ1-6; D remains unclear. CDR1 SGHRS and CDR2 YFSETQ come from the germline V gene. There are 16 residues in the CDR3. Trimming pared 4 bases from V and 7 bases from J, leaving 18 bases between. CDR3 region: CASSRYLVRSNSPLHF. DNA of the CDR3: TGCGCCAGCAGCCGCTACCTTGTCCGAAGCAATTCACCCCTCCACTTT.

This chain links TRBV3-1 with TRBJ2-1; TRBD2 matches at 8 bases. Germline-derived CDR1 and CDR2 are LGHDT and YNNKEL (reference sequence). V shed 3 bases, J shed 2 bases, and the junction held 6 bases outside the gene matches. This CDR3 has 16 residues. The CDR3 DNA sequence: TGTGCCAGCAGCCACGTGGGAGCGGGGGCCTACAATGAGCAGTTCTTC. This translates into CASSHVGAGAYNEQFF.

The chain recombines TRBV7-2 with TRBJ2-1; 14 positions match TRBD2. The CDR3 is made up of 16 amino acids. From germline, CDR1 is SGHTA and CDR2 FQGNSA. Losses at the gene ends were 4 bases for V and 4 bases for J; bases not matched to a gene: 3. CDR3 nucleotide sequence: TGTGCCAGCAGCTGGACTAGCGGGGGGACATACAATGAGCAGTTCTTC. Residues: CASSWTSGGTYNEQFF. Complete variable domain (other parts from reference TRBV7-2 and TRBJ2-1): GAGVSQSPSNKVTEKGKDVELRCDPISGHTALYWYRQSLGQGLEFLIYFQGNSAPDKSGLPSDRFSAERTGGSVSTLTIQRTQQEDSAVYLCASSWTSGGTYNEQFFGPGTRLTVL.

This rearrangement joins TRBV27 to TRBJ1-6; D call uncertain. Trimming pared 2 bases from V and 7 bases from J, leaving 12 bases between. This CDR3 contains 15 residues. The germline V gene has CDR1 MNHEY and CDR2 SMNVEV (reference sequence). The CDR3: CASSLTSLGNSPLHF. The CDR3 DNA follows: TGTGCCAGCAGTTTAACCAGTTTGGGCAATTCACCCCTCCACTTT.

This clonotype has a handful of counts. The chain combines TRBV11-2 with TRBJ1-3; D not certain. The CDR3 is made up of 15 amino acids. The germline gives CDR1 SGHAT, CDR2 FQNNGV. V lost 7 bases to trimming and J lost 2 bases, with 15 bases between them. The DNA of the CDR3 is TGTGCCAGCACCTATGGGAATCCTACTGGAAACACCATATATTTT. Translating it yields CASTYGNPTGNTIYF. The full variable domain, its missing parts supplied by reference TRBV11-2 and TRBJ1-3, is EAGVAQSPRYKIIEKRQSVAFWCNPISGHATLYWYQQILGQGPKLLIQFQNNGVVDDSQLPKDRFSAERLKGVDSTLKIQPAKLEDSAVYLCASTYGNPTGNTIYFGEGSWLTVV.